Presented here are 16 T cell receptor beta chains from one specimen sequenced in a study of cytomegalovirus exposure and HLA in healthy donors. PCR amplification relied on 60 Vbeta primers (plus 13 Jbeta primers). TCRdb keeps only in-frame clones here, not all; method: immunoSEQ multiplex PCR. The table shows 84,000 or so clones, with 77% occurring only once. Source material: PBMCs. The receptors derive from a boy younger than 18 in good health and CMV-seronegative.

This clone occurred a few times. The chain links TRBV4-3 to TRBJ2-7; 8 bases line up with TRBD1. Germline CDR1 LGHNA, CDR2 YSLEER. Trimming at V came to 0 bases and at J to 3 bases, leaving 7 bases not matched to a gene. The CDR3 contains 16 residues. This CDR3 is CASSQDGGTGGYEQYF. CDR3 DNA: TGCGCCAGCAGCCAAGACGGGGGAACAGGGGGCTACGAGCAGTACTTC.

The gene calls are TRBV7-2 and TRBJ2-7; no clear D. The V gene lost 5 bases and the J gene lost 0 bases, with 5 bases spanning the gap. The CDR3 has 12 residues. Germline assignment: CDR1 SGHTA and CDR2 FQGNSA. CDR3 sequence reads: CASSGNSYEQYF. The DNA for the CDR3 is TGTGCCAGCAGCGGCAACTCCTACGAGCAGTACTTC. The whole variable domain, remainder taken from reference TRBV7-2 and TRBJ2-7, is GAGVSQSPSNKVTEKGKDVELRCDPISGHTALYWYRQSLGQGLEFLIYFQGNSAPDKSGLPSDRFSAERTGGSVSTLTIQRTQQEDSAVYLCASSGNSYEQYFGPGTRLTVT.

DNA for the CDR3: TGTGCCAGCAGTTACCGGGCAGGGGCAAGGGAGACCCAGTACTTC. Translating gives CASSYRAGARETQYF. The rearrangement uses TRBV6-6 and TRBJ2-5, with D tentatively TRBD1 (6 bases). The CDR3 extends over 15 amino acids. Germline V gives CDR1 MNHNY, CDR2 SVGAGI (reference sequence). V lost 2 bases and J lost 5, with 15 bases in between.

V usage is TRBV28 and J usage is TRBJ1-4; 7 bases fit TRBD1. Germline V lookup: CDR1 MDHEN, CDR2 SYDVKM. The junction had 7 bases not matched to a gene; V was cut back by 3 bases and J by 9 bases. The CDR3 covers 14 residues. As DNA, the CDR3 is TGTGCCAGCAGTTTCCAGGGGGAAGGCAAAAAACTGTTTTTT. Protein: CASSFQGEGKKLFF.

CDR3: CASSLAPAGVGEQFF. Written as DNA, the CDR3 is TGTGCCAGCAGCTTAGCTCCAGCGGGAGTTGGTGAGCAGTTCTTC. The rearrangement joins TRBV11-3 to TRBJ2-1, with TRBD2 matching over 8 bases. V dropped 1 base and J dropped 9; count of bases not matched to a gene: 8. CDR1 SGHNT and CDR2 YENEEA come from the germline V gene. This CDR3 comprises 15 residues. Using reference TRBV11-3 and TRBJ2-1 for the parts outside the CDR3, the full variable domain is EAGVVQSPRYKIIEKKQPVAFWCNPISGHNTLYWYLQNLGQGPELLIRYENEEAVDDSQLPKDRFSAERLKGVDSTLKIQPAELGDSAVYLCASSLAPAGVGEQFFGPGTRLTVL.

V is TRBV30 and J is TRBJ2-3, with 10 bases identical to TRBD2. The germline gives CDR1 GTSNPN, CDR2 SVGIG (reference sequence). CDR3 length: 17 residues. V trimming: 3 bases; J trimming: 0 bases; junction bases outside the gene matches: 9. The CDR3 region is CAWRNPGLAASTDTQYF. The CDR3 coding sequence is TGTGCCTGGAGAAACCCCGGACTAGCGGCTAGCACAGATACGCAGTATTTT.

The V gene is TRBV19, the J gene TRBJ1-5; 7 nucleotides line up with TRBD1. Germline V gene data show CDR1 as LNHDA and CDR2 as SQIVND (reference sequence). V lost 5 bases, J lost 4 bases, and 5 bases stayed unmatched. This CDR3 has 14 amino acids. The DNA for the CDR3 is TGTGCCAGTAGTCTGAGGGGGCCGAATCAGCCCCAGCATTTT. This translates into CASSLRGPNQPQHF.

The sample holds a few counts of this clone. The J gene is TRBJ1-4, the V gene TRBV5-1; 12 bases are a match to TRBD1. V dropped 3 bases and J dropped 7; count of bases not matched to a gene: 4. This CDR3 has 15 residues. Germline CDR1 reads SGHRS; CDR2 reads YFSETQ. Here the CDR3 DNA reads TGCGCCAGCAGCTCACCGGGACAGGGGGCTGAAAAACTGTTTTTT. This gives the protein CASSSPGQGAEKLFF.

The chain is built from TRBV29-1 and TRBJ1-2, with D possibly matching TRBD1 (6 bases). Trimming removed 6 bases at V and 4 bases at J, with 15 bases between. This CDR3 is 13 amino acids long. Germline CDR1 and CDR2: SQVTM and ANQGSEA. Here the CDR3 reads CSVDPQGRYGYTF. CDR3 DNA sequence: TGCAGCGTGGACCCACAGGGCCGCTATGGCTACACCTTC.

Here the CDR3 DNA reads TGTGCCTGGAGTACAGGGAACTACGAGCAGTACTTC. It encodes CAWSTGNYEQYF. This sequence joins TRBV30 and TRBJ2-7; D possibly corresponds to TRBD1 (6 bases). This CDR3 comprises 12 residues. The V gene's germline CDR1 is GTSNPN and CDR2 SVGIG (reference sequence). Trimming pared 2 bases from V and 3 bases from J, leaving 8 bases between.

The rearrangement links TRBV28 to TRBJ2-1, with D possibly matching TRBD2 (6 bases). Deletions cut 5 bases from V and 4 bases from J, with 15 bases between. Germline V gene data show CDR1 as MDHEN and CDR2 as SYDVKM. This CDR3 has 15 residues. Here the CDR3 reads CASSQRETSYNEQFF. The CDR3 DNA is TGTGCCAGCAGTCAACGGGAGACCTCTTACAATGAGCAGTTCTTC.

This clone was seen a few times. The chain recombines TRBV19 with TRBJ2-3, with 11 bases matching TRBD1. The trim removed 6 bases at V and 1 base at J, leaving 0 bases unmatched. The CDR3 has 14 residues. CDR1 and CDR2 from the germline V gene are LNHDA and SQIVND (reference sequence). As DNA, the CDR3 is TGTGCCAGTAGGGACAGGGGGCGCACAGATACGCAGTATTTT. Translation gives CASRDRGRTDTQYF. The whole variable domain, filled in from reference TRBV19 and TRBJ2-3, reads DGGITQSPKYLFRKEGQNVTLSCEQNLNHDAMYWYRQDPGQGLRLIYYSQIVNDFQKGDIAEGYSVSREKKESFPLTVTSAQKNPTAFYLCASRDRGRTDTQYFGPGTRLTVL.

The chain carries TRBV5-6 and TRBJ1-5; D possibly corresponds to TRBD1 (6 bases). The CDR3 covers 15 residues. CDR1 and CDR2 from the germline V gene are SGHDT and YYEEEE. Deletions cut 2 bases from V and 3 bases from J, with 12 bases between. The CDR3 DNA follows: TGTGCCAGCAGCTTTTCATCAGGGGTCAATCAGCCCCAGCATTTT. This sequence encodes CASSFSSGVNQPQHF.

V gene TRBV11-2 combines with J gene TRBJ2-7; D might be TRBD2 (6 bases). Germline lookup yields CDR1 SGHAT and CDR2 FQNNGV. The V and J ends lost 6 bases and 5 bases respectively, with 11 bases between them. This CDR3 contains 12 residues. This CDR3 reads CASREGSHEQYF. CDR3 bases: TGTGCCAGCAGGGAGGGGAGCCACGAGCAGTACTTC.

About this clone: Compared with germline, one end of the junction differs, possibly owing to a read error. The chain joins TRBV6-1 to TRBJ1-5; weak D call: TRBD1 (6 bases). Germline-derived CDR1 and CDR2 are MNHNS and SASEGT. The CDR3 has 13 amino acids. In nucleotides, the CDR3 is TGTGCCAGCAGTGGGACAGTCAATCAGCCCCAGAATTTT. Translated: CASSGTVNQPQNF.

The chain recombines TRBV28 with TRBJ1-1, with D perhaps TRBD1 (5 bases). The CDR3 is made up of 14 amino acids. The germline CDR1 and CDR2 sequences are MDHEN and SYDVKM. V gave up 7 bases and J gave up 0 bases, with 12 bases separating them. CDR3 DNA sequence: TGTGCCAGCATCTATGGGGCCATGAACACTGAAGCTTTCTTT. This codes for CASIYGAMNTEAFF.